The 19 T cell receptor beta chains presented below share a single source sample, sequenced in a study of shared clonotypes between healthy human individuals. Using immunoSEQ multiplex PCR, the repertoire was profiled, and TCRdb retains in-frame clones only, with some absent. The data contain about 490,000 clones, almost 80% of them singletons. Input material: PBMCs. These TCRs come from a woman aged 40-49 years in good health. Some clones in this sample may be carry-over from other donors' samples.

This clone was observed a few times. This chain uses TRBV10-2 with TRBJ1-2; D unclear. V lost 8 bases and J lost 4, with 11 bases in between. The CDR3 runs 12 residues. Germline V lookup: CDR1 WSHSY, CDR2 SAAADI. The CDR3 sequence is CASARDSYGYTF. CDR3 in DNA: TGCGCCAGCGCCCGGGATTCCTATGGCTACACCTTC.

The chain has TRBV2 and TRBJ2-7, with 7 bases that match TRBD2. V lost 6 bases, J lost 4 bases, and 12 bases stayed unmatched. This CDR3 has 15 residues. Germline values: CDR1 SNHLY, CDR2 FYNNEI. CDR3 region: CASRIIGLGEYEQYF. The CDR3 coding sequence is TGTGCCAGCAGGATAATAGGACTAGGAGAATACGAGCAGTACTTC.

CDR3 amino acids: CASREQYEQYF. The CDR3 bases are TGTGCCAGCAGGGAACAGTACGAGCAGTACTTC. The rearrangement uses TRBV2 and TRBJ2-7; no clear D gene. Trimming stripped 6 bases from V and 4 bases from J, with 7 bases between. The CDR3 consists of 11 residues. Germline CDR1 reads SNHLY; CDR2 reads FYNNEI. Variable domain in full (rest from reference TRBV2 and TRBJ2-7): EPEVTQTPSHQVTQMGQEVILRCVPISNHLYFYWYRQILGQKVEFLVSFYNNEISEKSEIFDDQFSVERPDGSNFTLKIRSTKLEDSAMYFCASREQYEQYFGPGTRLTVT.

The chain recombines TRBV6-5 with TRBJ1-1; D perhaps matches TRBD1 (5 bases). V lost 6 bases, J lost 2 bases, and 16 bases lay in between. CDR3 length equals 15 residues. The germline CDR1 and CDR2 sequences are MNHEY and SVGAGI. CDR3 sequence reads: CASSIGTVLNTEAFF. The DNA of the CDR3 is TGTGCCAGCAGCATAGGGACCGTGCTTAACACTGAAGCTTTCTTT.

Regarding this clone: This may be a read error: a much more frequent sequence differs by one nucleotide. This CDR3 is also generated by other DNA sequences in the sample. This rearrangement joins TRBV10-3 to TRBJ2-6; no definite D call. Germline CDR1 is ENHRY and CDR2 is SYGVKD. The length of the CDR3 is 14 residues. V dropped 8 bases and J dropped 0 bases, with 8 bases sitting between them. The CDR3 nucleotides read TGTGCCATCTTACCGAGCTCTGGGGCCAACGTCCTGACTTTC. This gives the protein CAILPSSGANVLTF.

This chain uses TRBV6-6 with TRBJ2-4, with D unclear. The CDR3 consists of 13 residues. V lost 0 bases, J lost 5 bases, and 5 bases lay in between. The germline CDR1 and CDR2 sequences are MNHNY and SVGAGI (reference sequence). The CDR3 nucleotides read TGTGCCAGCAGTTACTCGGCGGAAAACATTCAGTACTTC. It specifies CASSYSAENIQYF.

This sequence joins TRBV29-1 and TRBJ1-5; 7 bases fit TRBD1. This CDR3 region has 16 residues. J lost 2 bases, V lost 4 bases, and 11 bases had no gene match. Looked up from germline, CDR1 is SQVTM and CDR2 is ANQGSEA. In nucleotides, the CDR3 is TGCAGCGTTGCACTAACAGGGGTGGGGGGCAATCAGCCCCAGCATTTT. Translated, it gives CSVALTGVGGNQPQHF.

This chain connects TRBV30 to TRBJ2-1, with 10 bases aligning to TRBD2. CDR3 length: 14 residues. Germline loops: CDR1 GTSNPN, CDR2 SVGIG (reference sequence). J gave up 8 bases and V 0 bases, and 4 bases lay outside the gene matches. The CDR3 spells CAWSVSSGSYEQFF. CDR3 sequence (DNA): TGTGCCTGGAGTGTTTCTAGCGGGAGCTATGAGCAGTTCTTC.

This chain joins TRBV6-1 and TRBJ2-3, with TRBD2 identical over 9 bases. The CDR3 length is 16 residues. The germline gives CDR1 MNHNS, CDR2 SASEGT. With 1 base clipped from V and 7 bases from J, the junction kept 9 bases outside the gene matches. The CDR3 region has the DNA TGTGCCAGCAGTGAAGGGCTTGGCGGGAGGGGATATACGCAGTATTTT. Amino acid sequence: CASSEGLGGRGYTQYF.

The V and J genes are TRBV28 and TRBJ2-7; D possibly uses TRBD1 or TRBD2 (5 bases each). Germline CDR1 and CDR2: MDHEN and SYDVKM. The ends were cut back, 7 bases at V and 1 base at J, with 11 bases in the middle. The CDR3 spans 13 residues. The CDR3 coding sequence is TGTGCCAGCACCGGGGACGCTTCCTACGAGCAGTACTTC. This encodes CASTGDASYEQYF.

The genes are TRBV5-6 and TRBJ1-2; TRBD1 matches at 8 bases. Losses at the gene ends were 4 bases for V and 1 base for J; bases not matched to a gene: 9. The germline CDR1 and CDR2 sequences are SGHDT and YYEEEE. The CDR3 extends over 16 amino acids. CDR3 region: CASSQDRAFLNYGYTF. The CDR3 DNA is TGTGCCAGCAGCCAGGACAGGGCTTTCCTTAACTATGGCTACACCTTC.

This chain uses TRBV4-2 with TRBJ2-5, with TRBD2 matching 11 bases. The trim removed 0 bases at V and 5 bases at J, leaving 5 bases unmatched. Germline-derived CDR1 and CDR2 are LGHNA and YNFKEQ. CDR3 size: 16 residues. The CDR3 sequence is CASSQETSGSQETQYF. DNA of the CDR3: TGTGCCAGCAGCCAAGAAACTAGCGGGAGCCAGGAGACCCAGTACTTC.

The CDR3 DNA follows: TGTGCCAGCATGGCGACCGTCACAGATACGCAGTATTTT. Its translation is CASMATVTDTQYF. The chain links TRBV5-4 to TRBJ2-3; D not resolved. CDR1 is SGHNT and CDR2 is YYREEE in the germline V gene (reference sequence). The CDR3 contains 13 residues. V lost 6 bases, J lost 2 bases, and 10 bases lay in between.

The chain joins TRBV6-5 to TRBJ1-2, with TRBD1 matching over 8 bases. With 5 bases clipped from V and 2 bases from J, the junction kept 7 bases outside the gene matches. The CDR3 sequence is 15 residues long. Germline V CDR1 and CDR2: MNHEY, SVGAGI. This CDR3 reads CASSAGQGGNYGYTF. The DNA for the CDR3 is TGTGCCAGCAGTGCCGGACAGGGAGGCAACTATGGCTACACCTTC.

This chain uses TRBV11-2 with TRBJ2-1; 8 bases line up with TRBD2. V lost 4 bases, J lost 15 bases, and 17 bases stayed unmatched. CDR1 SGHAT and CDR2 FQNNGV come from the germline V gene. The CDR3 totals 15 residues. This CDR3 is CASSSLQTSALSRFF. CDR3 DNA: TGTGCCAGCAGCTCCCTCCAGACTAGCGCGCTTAGTCGGTTCTTC.

This clone was observed once. The rearrangement joins TRBV15 to TRBJ2-1; 14 nucleotides match TRBD2. V gave up 1 base and J gave up 6 bases; unmatched junction bases: 23. The CDR3 consists of 23 residues. Germline assignment: CDR1 LNHNV and CDR2 YYDKDF (reference sequence). CDR3 coding DNA: TGTGCCACCAGCAGAGCTTGGGGCATTACGGGACTAGCGGGAGTCGGGGGGACCAATGAGCAGTTCTTC. It specifies CATSRAWGITGLAGVGGTNEQFF.

The V and J genes are TRBV28 and TRBJ1-1; 7 bases agree with TRBD1. The germline V gene encodes CDR1 MDHEN and CDR2 SYDVKM. The CDR3 extends over 12 amino acids. Trimming took 6 bases from V and 10 from J; bases not matched to a gene: 8. The CDR3 nucleotides read TGTGCCAGCAGGAAGAAAGACAGGGTAGCTTTCTTT. As protein: CASRKKDRVAFF.

Worth noting for this clone: A much larger clone differs from this one at a single base, so this may be a read error. The chain recombines TRBV5-1 with TRBJ2-1; TRBD2 aligns across 11 bases. J lost 3 bases, V lost 0 bases, and 2 bases had no gene match. The CDR3 runs to 16 residues. Germline values: CDR1 SGHRS, CDR2 YFSETQ. CDR3 bases: TGCGCCAGCAGCTTGGGCGGGACTAGCGGCTACAATGAGCAGTTCTTC. It translates to CASSLGGTSGYNEQFF. The variable domain in full, with the rest retrieved from reference TRBV5-1 and TRBJ2-1, is KAGVTQTPRYLIKTRGQQVTLSCSPISGHRSVSWYQQTPGQGLQFLFEYFSETQRNKGNFPGRFSGRQFSNSRSEMNVSTLELGDSALYLCASSLGGTSGYNEQFFGPGTRLTVL.

This chain links TRBV18 with TRBJ2-1, with D perhaps matching TRBD1 (6 bases). Trimming left V 6 bases short and J 1 base short, with 16 bases between. The CDR3 covers 16 residues. Germline V CDR1 and CDR2: KGHSH, LQKENI. DNA of the CDR3: TGTGCCAGCTCCCCATCTGTGGGGGCATCCTACAATGAGCAGTTCTTC. Amino acids: CASSPSVGASYNEQFF.